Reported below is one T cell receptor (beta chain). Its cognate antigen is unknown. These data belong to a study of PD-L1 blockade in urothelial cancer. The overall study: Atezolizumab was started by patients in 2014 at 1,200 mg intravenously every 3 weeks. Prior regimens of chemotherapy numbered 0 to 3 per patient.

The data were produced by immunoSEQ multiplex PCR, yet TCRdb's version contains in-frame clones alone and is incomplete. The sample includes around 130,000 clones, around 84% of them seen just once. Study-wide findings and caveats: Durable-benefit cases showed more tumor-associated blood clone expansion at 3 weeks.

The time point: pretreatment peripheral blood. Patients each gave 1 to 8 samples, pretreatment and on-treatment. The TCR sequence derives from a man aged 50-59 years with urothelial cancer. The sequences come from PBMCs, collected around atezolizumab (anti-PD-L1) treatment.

The CDR3 here is CASSKGRDTRFYEQYF. DNA for the CDR3: TGTGCCAGCAGCAAGGGGAGGGACACAAGATTCTACGAGCAGTACTTC. The chain couples TRBV7-8 to TRBJ2-7; tentatively, D is TRBD2 (7 bases). The CDR3 is 16 amino acids. Germline CDR1 is SGHVS and CDR2 is FQNEAQ. V lost 5 bases and J 3 bases, leaving 20 bases between the germline ends.